This T cell receptor beta chain derives from a study of molecular identifiers for immune sequencing clone quantification. At the level of the study: Four of five splits of RNA from 20,000 or 100,000 naive CD8 cells were sequenced in replicates. Findings and limits, study-wide: Whereas naive cells kept under 1% of molecules in clones above 20 RNA copies, such clones held over 97% in effectors.

CD8+CD4-CCR7+CD45RA+ sorting gave the naive CD8 T cells. The authors built bulk TCR libraries by previously described methods with listed TCR primers. Via MiXCR, TCRdb re-called the PCR reads, giving one row per CDR3 protein. The sample gives over 600,000 distinct CDR3 sequences, 20% of which show up once; under 0.95% is in the top ten. This clonotype appeared many times. Its target is not known. This CDR3 region has 17 residues. The germline CDR1 and CDR2 sequences are SGHNT and YYREEE (reference sequence). Germline trimming cut 1 base from V and 5 bases from J; bases unmatched to any gene: 12. This TCR came from a human donor in good health. Some libraries in this study had Jurkat cell RNA spiked in. The specimen sequenced was naive CD8+ T cells from blood, with Jurkat cell RNA spiked in. Specified subset: FACS-sorted CD8+CD4-CCR7+CD45RA+ naive T cells. The gene calls are TRBV5-4 and TRBJ2-7, with 10 bases aligning to TRBD1. The CDR3 here is CASSLSGGQGVSDEQYF. CDR3 DNA sequence: TGTGCCAGCAGCTTGTCTGGAGGACAGGGGGTATCGGACGAGCAGTACTTC.